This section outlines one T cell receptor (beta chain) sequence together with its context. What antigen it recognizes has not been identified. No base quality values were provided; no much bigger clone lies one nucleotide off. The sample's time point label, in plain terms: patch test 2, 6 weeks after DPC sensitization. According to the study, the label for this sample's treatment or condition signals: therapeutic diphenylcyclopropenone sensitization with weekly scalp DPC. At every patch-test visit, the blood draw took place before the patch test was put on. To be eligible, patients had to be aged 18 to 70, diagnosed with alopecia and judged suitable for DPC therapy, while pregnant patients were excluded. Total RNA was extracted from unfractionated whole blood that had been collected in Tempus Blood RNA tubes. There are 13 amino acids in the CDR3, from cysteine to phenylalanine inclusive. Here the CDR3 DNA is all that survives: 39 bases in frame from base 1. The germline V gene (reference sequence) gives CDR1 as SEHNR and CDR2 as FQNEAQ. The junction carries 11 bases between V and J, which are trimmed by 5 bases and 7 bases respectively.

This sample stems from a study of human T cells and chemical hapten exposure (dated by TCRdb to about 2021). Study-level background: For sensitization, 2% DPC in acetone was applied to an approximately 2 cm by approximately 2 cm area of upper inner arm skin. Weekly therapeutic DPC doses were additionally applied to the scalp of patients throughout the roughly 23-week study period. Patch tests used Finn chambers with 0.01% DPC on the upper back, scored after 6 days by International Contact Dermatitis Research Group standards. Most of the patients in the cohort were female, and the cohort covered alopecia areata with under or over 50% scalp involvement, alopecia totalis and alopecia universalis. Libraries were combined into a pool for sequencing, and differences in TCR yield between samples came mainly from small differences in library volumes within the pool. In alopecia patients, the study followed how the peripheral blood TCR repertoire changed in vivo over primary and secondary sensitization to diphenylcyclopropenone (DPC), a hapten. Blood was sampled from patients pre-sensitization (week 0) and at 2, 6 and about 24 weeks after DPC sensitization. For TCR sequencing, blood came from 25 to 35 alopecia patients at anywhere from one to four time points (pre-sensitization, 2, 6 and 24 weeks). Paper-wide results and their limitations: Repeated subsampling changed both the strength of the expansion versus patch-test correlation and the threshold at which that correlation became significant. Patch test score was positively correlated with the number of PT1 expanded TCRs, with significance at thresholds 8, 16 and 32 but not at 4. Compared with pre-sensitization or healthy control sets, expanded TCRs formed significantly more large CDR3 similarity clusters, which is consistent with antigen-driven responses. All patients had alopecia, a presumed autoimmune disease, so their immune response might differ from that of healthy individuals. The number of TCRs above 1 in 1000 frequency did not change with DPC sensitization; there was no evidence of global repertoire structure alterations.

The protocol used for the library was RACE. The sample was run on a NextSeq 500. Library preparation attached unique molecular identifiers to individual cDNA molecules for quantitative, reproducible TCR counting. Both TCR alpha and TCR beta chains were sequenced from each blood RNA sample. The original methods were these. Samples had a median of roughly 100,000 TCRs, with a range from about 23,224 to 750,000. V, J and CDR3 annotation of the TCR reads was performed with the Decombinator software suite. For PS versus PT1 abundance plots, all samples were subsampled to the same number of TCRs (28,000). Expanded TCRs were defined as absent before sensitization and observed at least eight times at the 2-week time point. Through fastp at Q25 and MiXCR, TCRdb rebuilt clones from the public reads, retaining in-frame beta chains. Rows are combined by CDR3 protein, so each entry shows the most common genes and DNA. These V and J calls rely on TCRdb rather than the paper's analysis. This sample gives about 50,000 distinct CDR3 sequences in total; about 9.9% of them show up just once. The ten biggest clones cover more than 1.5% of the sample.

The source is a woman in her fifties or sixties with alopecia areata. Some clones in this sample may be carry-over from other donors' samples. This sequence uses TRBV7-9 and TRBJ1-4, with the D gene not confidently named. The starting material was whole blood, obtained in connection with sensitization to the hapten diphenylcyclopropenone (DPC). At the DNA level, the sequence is TGTGCCAGCAGCGAGCCCTTGACTGAAAAACTGTTTTTT. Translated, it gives CASSEPLTEKLFF.